Included here is one T cell receptor beta chain sequence, with context. Which antigen it targets is not known. No base quality values were provided; no much bigger clone lies one nucleotide off. The sample originates from a study of beta chain features in type 1 diabetes (dated by TCRdb to the late 2010s). Describing the broader study: No differences in mean age, gender distribution, total cell number or subset yield were found between patients and healthy donors. A total of around 110,000,000 sorted cells were examined across all samples, and RNA yield correlated strongly with the number of cells per subset. In the study, TCRB repertoires of sorted circulating CD4+ T cell subsets from recently diagnosed type 1 diabetes patients were compared with those of matched healthy donors. Naive and central memory subsets were obtained from all 30 or so donors, but regulatory and stem cell-like memory subsets were isolated from only 8 patients and roughly 8 healthy donors. Broader findings and caveats from the paper: Because small numbers of individuals were included in the HLA sub-analyses, any influence of HLA type on TCRB rearrangement was left unresolved. PCR may preferentially amplify shorter templates, but because patient and control samples were amplified and corrected together, any resulting skew would affect both groups equally. A moderate but significant shortening of TCRB CDR3 length was observed in type 1 diabetes patients in all four CD4+ subsets. Because cDNA rather than genomic DNA was sequenced, highly expressing activated cells could have been over-represented, although no difference in activation and CD3 levels was found between groups. Naive, central memory and regulatory TCRB repertoires appeared to be more similar among patients than among healthy donors. Fewer insertions and more nucleotide deletions at VDJ recombination sites were observed in patients with type 1 diabetes, implying thymic rearrangement abnormalities.

From each donor, a single peripheral blood sample of about 100 mL on average was drawn into heparinised tubes. A BD FACSAria II and a panel including CD45RO, CCR7, CD25, CD127, CD95 and CD27 were used to sort naive, central memory, regulatory and stem cell-like memory CD4+ T cells. All sorted populations exceeded 95% purity. PBMCs were isolated right away by Lymphoprep density gradient centrifugation and were stained directly, without culture. So that batch effects would be minimized, each experiment stained and sorted samples in pairs, pairing one healthy donor with one patient. The entire amount of isolated RNA was reverse transcribed using the High Capacity cDNA Reverse Transcription Kit, so the sequenced TCRB transcripts were expressed ones. Deep immunoSEQ sequencing was performed on naive, central memory and regulatory T cell samples, with an average of about 3.57 million total reads per sample. After sorted cells were lysed in RLT buffer, RNA was extracted with DNase-treated RNeasy Micro or Mini kits, with the choice depending on cell number. Each cell subset was processed on its own to prevent cross-contamination, while patient and healthy donor samples were processed together. The immunoSEQ multiplex PCR was used to amplify TCRB sequences from cDNA, yielding 87-bp fragments that span the CDR3 region. Sequencing of the amplicons was performed on the Illumina HiSeq platform. In the paper's pipeline: PCR bias was computationally corrected using synthetic template baselines, reads within Hamming distance 2 were collapsed, and singletons that could not be merged were discarded. Reads were aligned against IMGT to assign V, D and J genes, CDR3 length and insertions or deletions at six rearrangement sites. Within each subset, clonotype counts were normalized to sorted cell number, after which true diversity and Gini coefficients were computed with the tcR R package. Repertoire sharing was quantified using the overlap coefficient calculated on TCRB nucleotide sequences. As a proxy for the pre-selection repertoire, out-of-frame TCRB sequences from naive cells were analyzed. The table comes from immuneACCESS by way of TCRdb, which keeps in-frame sequences with V and J called. Part of the clones is missing from these tables; in studies checked, under half for an unresolved V gene and the rest for unknown reasons. V and J calls and clone size are copied from that table; D and trimming were computed from the DNA. The sample profile shows more than 550,000 clones; over 12% of them were found once. Approximately 0.042% of the sample rests with the top ten.

The receptor was isolated from a man aged 18 to 30 with type 1 diabetes. The material sequenced was naive CD4+ T cells from blood. According to the study, the label for this sample's cell subset or site signals: true naive CD4+ T cells.

The CDR3 amino acid sequence is: CASSLTRSEETQYF. At the DNA level, the sequence is TGTGCCAGCAGCTTAACCCGGAGTGAAGAGACCCAGTACTTC. Recombination connected TRBV7-2 to TRBJ2-5; confidence is insufficient to name the D gene. V and J are truncated by 2 bases and 3 bases respectively, leaving an intervening sequence of 10 bases. The CDR3 has 14 amino acids, counting the end cysteine and phenylalanine. Only the CDR3 part of the read is kept: 42 bases, read in frame from the first base. The germline V gene gives CDR1 as SGHTA and CDR2 as FQGNSA.